The clone carrying this T cell receptor (beta chain) was observed a handful of times. Its target is unknown. 13 Jbeta primers and 60 Vbeta primers were used for the PCR. The assay was immunoSEQ multiplex PCR, and TCRdb's table has in-frame clones only and misses some. Altogether some 200,000 clones are present, around 77% being singletons, with the ten largest covering just under 3%. The data were obtained in a study of cytomegalovirus exposure and HLA in healthy donors. Study outcomes and limitations: What a later analysis reportedly showed was that an Asian-associated ancestry cluster had fewer N-insertions than the approximately 700-donor mean.

Sequencing was performed on PBMCs. This clonotype was obtained from a woman under 40 in good health and CMV-seronegative.

The CDR3 reads CASSEEGTGVGDGYTF. DNA for the CDR3: TGTGCCAGCAGTGAAGAAGGAACGGGGGTCGGCGATGGCTACACCTTC. The chain combines TRBV6-1 with TRBJ1-2, with D possibly TRBD1 on 5 matching bases. Looked up from germline, CDR1 is MNHNS and CDR2 is SASEGT. The length of the CDR3 is 16 residues. Trimming took 1 base from V and 6 from J, leaving 18 bases between them.